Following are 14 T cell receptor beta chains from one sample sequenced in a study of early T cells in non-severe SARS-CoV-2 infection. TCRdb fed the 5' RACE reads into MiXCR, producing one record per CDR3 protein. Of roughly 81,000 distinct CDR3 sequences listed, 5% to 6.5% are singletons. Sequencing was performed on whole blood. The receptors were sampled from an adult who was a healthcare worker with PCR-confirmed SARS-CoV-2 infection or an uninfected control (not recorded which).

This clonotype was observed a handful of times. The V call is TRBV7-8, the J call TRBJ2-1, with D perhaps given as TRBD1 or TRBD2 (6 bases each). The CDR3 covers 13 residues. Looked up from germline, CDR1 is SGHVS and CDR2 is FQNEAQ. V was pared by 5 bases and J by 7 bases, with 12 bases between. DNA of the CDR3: TGTGCCAGCAGCGGGCGGAGGGGGAATGAGCAGTTCTTC. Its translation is CASSGRRGNEQFF.

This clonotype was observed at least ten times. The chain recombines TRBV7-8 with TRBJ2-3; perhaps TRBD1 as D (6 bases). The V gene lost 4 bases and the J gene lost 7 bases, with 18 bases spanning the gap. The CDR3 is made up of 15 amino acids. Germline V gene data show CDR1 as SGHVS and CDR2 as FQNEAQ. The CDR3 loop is CASSSIVGGSNTQYF. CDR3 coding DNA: TGTGCCAGCAGCTCCATAGTAGGGGGTAGTAATACGCAGTATTTT.

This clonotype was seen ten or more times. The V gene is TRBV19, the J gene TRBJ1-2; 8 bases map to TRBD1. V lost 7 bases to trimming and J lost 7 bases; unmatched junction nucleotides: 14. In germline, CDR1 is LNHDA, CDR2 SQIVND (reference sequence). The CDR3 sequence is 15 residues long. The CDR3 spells CASIPGPGGAPGYTF. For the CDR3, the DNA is TGTGCCAGTATCCCTGGTCCAGGGGGCGCGCCTGGCTACACCTTC.

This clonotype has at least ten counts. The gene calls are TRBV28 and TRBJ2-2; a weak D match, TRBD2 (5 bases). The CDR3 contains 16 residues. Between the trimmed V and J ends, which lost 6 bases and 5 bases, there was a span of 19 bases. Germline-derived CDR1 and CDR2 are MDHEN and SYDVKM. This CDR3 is CASSSREGDGTGELFF. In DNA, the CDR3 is TGTGCCAGCAGCTCGCGAGAGGGCGATGGGACCGGGGAGCTGTTTTTT.

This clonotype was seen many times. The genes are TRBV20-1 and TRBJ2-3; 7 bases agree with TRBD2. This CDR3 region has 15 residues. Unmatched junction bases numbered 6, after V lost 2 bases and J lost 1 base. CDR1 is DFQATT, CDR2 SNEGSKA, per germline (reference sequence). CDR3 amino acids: CSARPRGRGTDTQYF. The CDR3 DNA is TGCAGTGCTAGACCTCGCGGGAGAGGCACAGATACGCAGTATTTT.

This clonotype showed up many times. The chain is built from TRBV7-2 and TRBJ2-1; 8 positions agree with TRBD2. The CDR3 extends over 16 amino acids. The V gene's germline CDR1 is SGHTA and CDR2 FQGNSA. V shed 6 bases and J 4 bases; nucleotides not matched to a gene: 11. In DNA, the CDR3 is TGTGCCAGCAGACCGGACCCGGGAGGGGGGTACAATGAGCAGTTCTTC. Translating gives CASRPDPGGGYNEQFF.

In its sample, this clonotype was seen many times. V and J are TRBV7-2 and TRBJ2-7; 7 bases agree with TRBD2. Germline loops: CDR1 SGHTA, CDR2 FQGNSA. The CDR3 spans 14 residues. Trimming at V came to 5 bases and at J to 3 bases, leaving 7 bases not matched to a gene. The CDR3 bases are TGTGCCAGCAGCCTCTCCGCGGGGGACTACGAGCAGTACTTC. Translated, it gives CASSLSAGDYEQYF. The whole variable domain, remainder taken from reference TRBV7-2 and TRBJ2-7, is GAGVSQSPSNKVTEKGKDVELRCDPISGHTALYWYRQSLGQGLEFLIYFQGNSAPDKSGLPSDRFSAERTGGSVSTLTIQRTQQEDSAVYLCASSLSAGDYEQYFGPGTRLTVT.

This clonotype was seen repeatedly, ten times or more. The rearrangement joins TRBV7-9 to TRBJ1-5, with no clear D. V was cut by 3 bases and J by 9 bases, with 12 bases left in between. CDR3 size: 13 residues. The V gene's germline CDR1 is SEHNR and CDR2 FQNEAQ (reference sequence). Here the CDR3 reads CASSLTSDLPQHF. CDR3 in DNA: TGTGCCAGCAGCTTGACAAGCGATCTGCCCCAGCATTTT.

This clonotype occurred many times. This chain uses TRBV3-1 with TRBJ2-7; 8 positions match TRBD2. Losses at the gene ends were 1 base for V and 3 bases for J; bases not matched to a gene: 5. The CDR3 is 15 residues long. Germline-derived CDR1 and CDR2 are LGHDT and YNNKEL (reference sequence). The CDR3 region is CASSQGTSWGYEQYF. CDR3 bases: TGTGCCAGCAGCCAAGGGACTAGCTGGGGCTACGAGCAGTACTTC.

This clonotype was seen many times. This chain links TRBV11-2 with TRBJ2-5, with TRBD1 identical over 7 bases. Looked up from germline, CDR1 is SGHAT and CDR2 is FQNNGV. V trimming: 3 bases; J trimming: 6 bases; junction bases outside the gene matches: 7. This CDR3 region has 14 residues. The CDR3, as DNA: TGTGCCAGCAGCTTCCTAGACAGGGTCCAGACCCAGTACTTC. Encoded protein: CASSFLDRVQTQYF.

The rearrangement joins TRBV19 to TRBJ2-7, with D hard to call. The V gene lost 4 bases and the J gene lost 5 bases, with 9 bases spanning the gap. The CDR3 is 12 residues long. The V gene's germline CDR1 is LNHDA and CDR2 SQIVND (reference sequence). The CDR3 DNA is TGTGCCAGTAGTACAAGTCGGAACGAGCAGTACTTC. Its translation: CASSTSRNEQYF.

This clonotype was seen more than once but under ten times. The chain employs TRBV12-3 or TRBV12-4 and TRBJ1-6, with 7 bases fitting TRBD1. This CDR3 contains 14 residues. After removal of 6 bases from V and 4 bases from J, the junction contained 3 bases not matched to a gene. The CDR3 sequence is CASSRQGYNSPLHF. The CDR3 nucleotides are TGTGCCAGCAGCCGACAGGGTTATAATTCACCCCTCCACTTT.

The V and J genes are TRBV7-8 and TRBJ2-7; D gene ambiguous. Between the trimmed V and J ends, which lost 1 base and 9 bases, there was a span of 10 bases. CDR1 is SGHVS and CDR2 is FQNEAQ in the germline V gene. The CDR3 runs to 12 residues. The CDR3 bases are TGTGCCAGCAGCTTAGGCCCAGGCGGGCAGTACTTC. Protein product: CASSLGPGGQYF.

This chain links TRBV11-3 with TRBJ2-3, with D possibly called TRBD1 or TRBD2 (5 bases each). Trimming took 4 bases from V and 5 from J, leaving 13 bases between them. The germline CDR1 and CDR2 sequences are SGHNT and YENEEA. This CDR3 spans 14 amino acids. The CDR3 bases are TGTGCCAGCAGCTCCCGGGACGGCCGAGATACGCAGTATTTT. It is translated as CASSSRDGRDTQYF.